A selection of T cell receptor beta chains follows, all from one sample in a study of T cell clones after liver transplantation. The table came from immunoSEQ multiplex PCR; TCRdb's copy has only in-frame clones and leaves some out. The data hold around 100,000 clones, with about 80% observed a single time. The sample in question was CD4+ T cells from blood, obtained around 48 months after liver transplant. The receptors were sampled from a human patient who received a liver transplant. The T cells may partly be graft donor cells. The CDR3 runs from the conserved cysteine through the conserved F or W. A D gene is named only where the DNA matches it firmly. A row's size may be missing; if present it is once, few, many or a size class.

TRBJ1-2,TRBV7-8,.,.,CASSLATGGNYGYTF,TGTGCCAGCAGCTTAGCGACAGGAGGGAACTATGGCTACACCTTC
TRBJ2-1,TRBV18,.,TRBD2,CASSPATSGRNEQFF,TGTGCCAGCTCACCAGCAACTAGCGGGAGGAATGAGCAGTTCTTC
TRBJ1-1,TRBV6-6,.,.,CASLPGASNTEAFF,TGTGCCAGCCTCCCAGGAGCCTCAAACACTGAAGCTTTCTTT
TRBJ2-3,TRBV5-1,.,.,CASSPHRSTDTQYF,TGCGCCAGCAGCCCTCACAGGTCCACAGATACGCAGTATTTT
TRBJ2-3,TRBV28,.,TRBD2,CASSPASSGGTDTQYF,TGTGCCAGCAGTCCAGCGTCTAGCGGAGGCACAGATACGCAGTATTTT
TRBJ2-1,TRBV5-1,.,TRBD1,CASTGGAGGNYNEQFF,TGCGCCAGCACGGGTGGAGCAGGGGGCAACTACAATGAGCAGTTCTTC
TRBJ1-5,TRBV7-2,.,.,CASSLGGLKNQPQHF,TGTGCCAGCAGCTTAGGGGGTCTTAAAAATCAGCCCCAGCATTTT
TRBJ2-5,TRBV18,.,.,CASSPTRGETQYF,TGTGCCAGCTCGCCAACGAGGGGAGAGACCCAGTACTTC
TRBJ1-2,TRBV11-2,.,.,CASSPIARGRYGYTF,TGTGCCAGCAGTCCTATCGCGAGGGGAAGATATGGCTACACCTTC
TRBJ1-2,TRBV5-1,few,TRBD1,CASSLEVPGQIYGYTF,TGCGCCAGCAGCTTGGAAGTCCCGGGACAGATCTATGGCTACACCTTC
TRBJ1-2,TRBV6-5,once,.,CASRDGTGYTF,TGTGCCAGCAGGGACGGCACTGGCTACACCTTC
TRBJ2-5,TRBV5-1,.,.,CASSFGGQRETQYF,TGCGCCAGCAGCTTTGGGGGGCAGCGAGAGACCCAGTACTTC
TRBJ1-1,TRBV7-9,.,.,CASSPSEGRPEAFF,TGTGCCAGCAGCCCTTCCGAAGGCCGTCCTGAAGCTTTCTTT
TRBJ2-2,TRBV9,once,.,CASKGEATGELFF,TGTGCCAGCAAAGGGGAGGCGACCGGGGAGCTGTTTTTT
TRBJ2-5,TRBV18,few,.,CASSPRQETQYF,TGTGCCAGCTCACCCCGCCAAGAGACCCAGTACTTC
TRBJ2-1,TRBV6-1,.,.,CASRRGGSYNEQFF,TGTGCCAGCAGGAGGGGTGGCTCCTACAATGAGCAGTTCTTC
TRBJ1-1,TRBV11-2,.,.,CASSGGANTEAFF,TGTGCCAGCAGTGGAGGAGCAAACACTGAAGCTTTCTTT
TRBJ2-5,TRBV11-3,.,TRBD2,CASSRGDLAGQETQYF,TGTGCCAGCAGCCGAGGGGATCTAGCGGGGCAAGAGACCCAGTACTTC
TRBJ1-2,TRBV6-6,.,.,CASTRTARDYGYTF,TGTGCCAGCACCAGGACAGCCCGCGACTATGGCTACACCTTC
TRBJ1-1,TRBV23-1,.,TRBD1,CASRDLPGQENTEAFF,TGCGCCAGCAGGGACTTACCGGGACAGGAGAACACTGAAGCTTTCTTT
TRBJ2-1,TRBV6-5,.,TRBD2,CASSRLAVQFF,TGTGCCAGCAGTCGACTAGCGGTGCAGTTCTTC
TRBJ1-2,TRBV6-5,.,.,CASSPAPPSYGYTF,TGTGCCAGCAGTCCAGCCCCGCCATCCTATGGCTACACCTTC
TRBJ2-5,TRBV5-1,.,TRBD1,CASSGQGAQYF,TGCGCCAGCAGCGGACAGGGGGCCCAGTACTTC
TRBJ2-7,TRBV28,.,TRBD2,CASIASGREEQYF,TGTGCCAGCATTGCTAGCGGCCGTGAAGAGCAGTACTTC
TRBJ2-5,TRBV5-1,.,.,CASSRQIQETQYF,TGCGCCAGCAGCCGGCAGATCCAAGAGACCCAGTACTTC
TRBJ1-1,TRBV5-5,.,.,CASSFFLVRMNTEAFF,TGTGCCAGCAGCTTTTTCCTAGTTCGGATGAACACTGAAGCTTTCTTT
TRBJ2-5,TRBV7-8,.,.,CASSIGTLQETQYF,TGTGCCAGCAGCATCGGGACATTACAAGAGACCCAGTACTTC
TRBJ2-3,TRBV25-1,few,TRBD1,CASSSGTGVVFADTQYF,TGTGCCAGCTCTTCCGGGACAGGGGTAGTTTTTGCAGATACGCAGTATTTT
TRBJ1-1,TRBV28,.,.,CASRANTEAFF,TGTGCCAGCAGAGCGAACACTGAAGCTTTCTTT
TRBJ1-3,TRBV7-2,few,.,CASSPDTLRYGNTIYF,TGTGCCAGCAGCCCGGACACTCTGAGATATGGAAACACCATATATTTT
TRBJ2-1,TRBV9,.,TRBD1,CASSPRQGLGEQFF,TGTGCCAGCAGCCCTCGACAGGGGCTAGGGGAGCAGTTCTTC
TRBJ1-6,TRBV2,.,.,CASSEQGINSPLHF,TGTGCCAGCAGTGAGCAGGGAATTAATTCACCCCTCCACTTT
TRBJ1-1,TRBV28,.,.,CASSLVGGKTEAFF,TGTGCCAGCAGTTTAGTGGGAGGAAAAACTGAAGCTTTCTTT
TRBJ1-2,TRBV5-6,.,.,CASSLPGQGYTF,TGTGCCAGCAGCTTACCGGGACAAGGCTACACCTTC
TRBJ2-2,TRBV2,.,TRBD2,CASSVSSGSTGELFF,TGTGCCAGCAGTGTGTCGAGCGGGAGCACCGGGGAGCTGTTTTTT
TRBJ2-7,TRBV7-2,.,.,CASSFGRFDEQYF,TGTGCCAGCAGCTTCGGACGGTTCGACGAGCAGTACTTC
TRBJ2-7,TRBV7-9,.,.,CASSLGQNSYEQYF,TGTGCCAGCAGCTTAGGTCAGAACTCCTACGAGCAGTACTTC
TRBJ1-1,TRBV29-1,.,TRBD1,CSVPGQLLNTEAFF,TGCAGCGTTCCGGGACAGCTATTGAACACTGAAGCTTTCTTT
TRBJ2-7,TRBV19,once,.,CASSIVLGDSYEQYF,TGTGCCAGTAGTATAGTCCTCGGGGACTCCTACGAGCAGTACTTC